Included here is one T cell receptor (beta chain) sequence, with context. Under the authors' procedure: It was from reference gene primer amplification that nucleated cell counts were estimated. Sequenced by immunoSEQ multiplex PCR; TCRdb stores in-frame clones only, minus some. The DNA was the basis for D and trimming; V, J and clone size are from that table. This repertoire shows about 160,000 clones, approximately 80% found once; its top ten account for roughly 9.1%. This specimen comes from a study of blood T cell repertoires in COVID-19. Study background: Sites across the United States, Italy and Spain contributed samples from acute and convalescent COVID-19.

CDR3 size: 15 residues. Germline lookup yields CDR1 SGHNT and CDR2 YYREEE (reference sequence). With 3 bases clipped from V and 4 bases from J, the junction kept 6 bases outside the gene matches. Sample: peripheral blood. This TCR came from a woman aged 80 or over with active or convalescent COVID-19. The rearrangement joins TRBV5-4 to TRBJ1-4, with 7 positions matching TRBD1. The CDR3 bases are TGTGCCAGCAGCTCTCAGGGGGGCGGTAATGAAAAACTGTTTTTT. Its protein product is CASSSQGGGNEKLFF. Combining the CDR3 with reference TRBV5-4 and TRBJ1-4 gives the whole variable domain ETGVTQSPTHLIKTRGQQVTLRCSSQSGHNTVSWYQQALGQGPQFIFQYYREEENGRGNFPPRFSGLQFPNYSSELNVNALELDDSALYLCASSSQGGGNEKLFFGSGTQLSVL.